These 20 T cell receptor beta chains came from one sample sequenced in a study of cytomegalovirus exposure and HLA in healthy donors. The primer mix had 60 Vbeta and 13 Jbeta primers. Method: immunoSEQ multiplex PCR; TCRdb's copy keeps in-frame clones and lacks some. The sample lists fewer than 110,000 clones, less than 80% occurring once. Sequenced input: PBMCs. Receptor source: a man aged 35-49 years in good health and CMV-seronegative.

The sample holds a few counts of this clone. The sample carries other DNA sequences with the same CDR3. The rearrangement joins TRBV7-2 to TRBJ1-6; D is unresolved. CDR3 length: 16 amino acids. The V and J ends lost 2 bases and 0 bases respectively, with 8 bases between them. Germline V gene lookup returns CDR1 SGHTA and CDR2 FQGNSA. CDR3 amino acids: CASSLYANSYNSPLHF. In DNA form, the CDR3 reads TGTGCCAGCAGCTTATATGCGAACTCCTATAATTCACCCCTCCACTTT.

In this sample, this clone turned up once. V and J are TRBV7-5 and TRBJ1-5; the D segment call TRBD1 is taken from the table without a DNA check. TRBV7-5 is designated a pseudogene. The CDR3 is 18 amino acids. CDR3 in amino acids: CVRSARDSPTYSNQPQHF. The CDR3 DNA is TGTGTCAGAAGCGCCAGGGACAGCCCCACCTATAGCAATCAGCCCCAGCATTTT.

The J gene is TRBJ1-2, the V gene TRBV6-6; 7 nucleotides line up with TRBD1. J gave up 5 bases and V 10 bases, and 10 bases lay outside the gene matches. Per germline, CDR1 MNHNY and CDR2 SVGAGI (reference sequence). CDR3 length: 13 amino acids. CDR3 nucleotide sequence: TGTGCCAACAGACAGGGCGCCTCTTATGGCTACACCTTC. It encodes CANRQGASYGYTF.

This clone has only one observation. The rearrangement uses TRBV29-1 and TRBJ1-4; D may be TRBD1 (6 bases). Per germline, CDR1 SQVTM and CDR2 ANQGSEA. V shed 0 bases and J shed 8 bases, with 13 bases lying between them. CDR3 length: 14 residues. The CDR3 DNA is TGCAGCGTTGAAGACCCCAGGGGTAGGGAAAAACTGTTTTTT. The encoded protein is CSVEDPRGREKLFF.

The J gene is TRBJ2-7, the V gene TRBV9, with TRBD1 identical over 8 bases. Losses at the gene ends were 0 bases for V and 6 bases for J; bases not matched to a gene: 8. This CDR3 comprises 15 residues. The germline CDR1 and CDR2 sequences are SGDLS and YYNGEE. CDR3 nucleotides: TGTGCCAGCAGCGTAGCAGGACAGGGTAGGTCCGAGCAGTACTTC. Its translation: CASSVAGQGRSEQYF.

This clone appeared a few times. This rearrangement joins TRBV5-5 to TRBJ2-7; D is possibly TRBD2 (5 bases). From germline, CDR1 is SGHKS and CDR2 YYEKEE (reference sequence). This CDR3 comprises 13 residues. With 4 bases removed from V and 3 bases from J, the gap between germline ends came to 11 bases. The CDR3 region is CASSRGDNYEQYF. CDR3 DNA: TGTGCCAGCAGCCGGGGTGACAACTACGAGCAGTACTTC.

This rearrangement joins TRBV7-9 to TRBJ1-5; a possible D gene is TRBD1 (6 bases). Germline loops: CDR1 SEHNR, CDR2 FQNEAQ (reference sequence). V was trimmed by 4 bases and J by 4 bases, leaving 8 bases between them. This CDR3 region has 13 residues. CDR3 amino acids: CASSSQGNQPQHF. The DNA of the CDR3 is TGTGCCAGCAGCTCACAGGGTAATCAGCCCCAGCATTTT. The complete variable domain, with remaining parts taken from reference TRBV7-9 and TRBJ1-5, reads DTGVSQNPRHKITKRGQNVTFRCDPISEHNRLYWYRQTLGQGPEFLTYFQNEAQLEKSRLLSDRFSAERPKGSFSTLEIQRTEQGDSAMYLCASSSQGNQPQHFGDGTRLSIL.

J is TRBJ2-5 and V is TRBV7-2; D not certain. Per the germline V gene, CDR1 is SGHTA and CDR2 is FQGNSA. Trimming removed 1 base from V and 2 bases from J, with 11 bases in between. This CDR3 contains 15 residues. This CDR3 reads CASSLVFVRQETQYF. For the CDR3, the DNA is TGTGCCAGCAGCTTAGTCTTCGTCAGGCAAGAGACCCAGTACTTC. The full variable domain, in which reference TRBV7-2 and TRBJ2-5 provide the parts outside the CDR3, is GAGVSQSPSNKVTEKGKDVELRCDPISGHTALYWYRQSLGQGLEFLIYFQGNSAPDKSGLPSDRFSAERTGGSVSTLTIQRTQQEDSAVYLCASSLVFVRQETQYFGPGTRLLVL.

A few counts support this clone. The chain links TRBV4-1 to TRBJ1-5, with TRBD1 matching over 7 bases. Trimming removed 0 bases from V and 5 bases from J; junction bases left unmatched: 10. The germline V gene encodes CDR1 MGHRA and CDR2 YSYEKL. This CDR3 is built from 17 residues. CDR3 DNA sequence: TGCGCCAGCAGCCAAGATCCATGGACAGGTTCTTATCAGCCCCAGCATTTT. Its translation: CASSQDPWTGSYQPQHF.

Here the CDR3 DNA reads TGTGCCAGCAGCCCAAACAGGGGAGGAGACACCATATATTTT. This translates into CASSPNRGGDTIYF. The chain couples TRBV7-2 to TRBJ1-3, with TRBD1 identical over 7 bases. The trim removed 5 bases at V and 8 bases at J, leaving 9 bases unmatched. CDR3 size: 14 residues. The germline V gene has CDR1 SGHTA and CDR2 FQGNSA.

This clone was detected a few times. V is TRBV27 and J is TRBJ1-6; D gene unclear. V was shortened by 6 bases and J by 3 bases, with 15 bases between the two germline ends. Per the germline V gene, CDR1 is MNHEY and CDR2 is SMNVEV (reference sequence). The length of the CDR3 is 16 residues. CDR3 sequence: CASREEAGNYNSPLHF. The CDR3 DNA reads TGTGCCAGCAGAGAAGAGGCCGGCAACTATAATTCACCCCTCCACTTT.

J is TRBJ2-1 and V is TRBV5-1; TRBD2 agrees at 8 bases. The CDR3 totals 15 residues. The V gene's germline CDR1 is SGHRS and CDR2 YFSETQ. J gave up 4 bases and V 4 bases, and 7 bases lay outside the gene matches. The CDR3 region has the DNA TGCGCCAGCAGCGCCCCCGGGACTAGTTACAATGAGCAGTTCTTC. Its protein product is CASSAPGTSYNEQFF.

The V gene is TRBV7-2, the J gene TRBJ2-3; tentatively, D is TRBD2 (5 bases). The CDR3 sequence is 14 residues long. The V end was cut by 2 bases, the J end by 14 bases, with 20 bases between. The germline CDR1 and CDR2 sequences are SGHTA and FQGNSA. Here the CDR3 DNA reads TGTGCCAGCAGCTTAAATTCCGCAGGAGGCGAAGTGTATTTT. Its protein product is CASSLNSAGGEVYF.

The rearrangement joins TRBV2 to TRBJ2-3; possibly TRBD1 for D (5 bases). Germline values: CDR1 SNHLY, CDR2 FYNNEI. CDR3 size: 14 residues. V lost 6 bases and J 4 bases, leaving 14 bases between the germline ends. DNA for the CDR3: TGTGCCAGCAGGAACCGCAGGGTCCCAGATACGCAGTATTTT. Translating it yields CASRNRRVPDTQYF.

This clone has a handful of counts. The V and J genes are TRBV30 and TRBJ2-7, with 8 bases aligning to TRBD1. V lost 0 bases and J lost 2; bases outside the gene matches: 6. Germline CDR1 is GTSNPN and CDR2 is SVGIG (reference sequence). The CDR3 sequence is 15 residues long. CDR3: CAWSVVGTGAYEQYF. The DNA for the CDR3 is TGTGCCTGGAGTGTAGTCGGGACAGGCGCCTACGAGCAGTACTTC. The full variable domain, its missing parts supplied by reference TRBV30 and TRBJ2-7, is SQTIHQWPATLVQPVGSPLSLECTVEGTSNPNLYWYRQAAGRGLQLLFYSVGIGQISSEVPQNLSASRPQDRQFILSSKKLLLSDSGFYLCAWSVVGTGAYEQYFGPGTRLTVT.

CDR3 region: CATALGLAGAPGYEQYV. CDR3 in DNA: TGTGCCACCGCTTTGGGACTAGCGGGGGCCCCGGGGTACGAGCAGTACGTC. V and J are TRBV10-3 and TRBJ2-7; 14 positions agree with TRBD2. The length of the CDR3 is 17 residues. From germline, CDR1 is ENHRY and CDR2 SYGVKD. With V trimmed by 10 bases and J by 4 bases, 15 bases remained unmatched.

The V gene is TRBV5-4, the J gene TRBJ1-2, with 9 bases fitting TRBD1. Looked up from germline, CDR1 is SGHNT and CDR2 is YYREEE (reference sequence). The ends lost 4 bases at V and 4 bases at J; junction bases unmatched: 5. There are 14 residues in the CDR3. This chain's CDR3 is CASSMDRGSYGYTF. The DNA of the CDR3 is TGTGCCAGCAGCATGGACAGGGGAAGCTATGGCTACACCTTC.

This chain uses TRBV7-2 with TRBJ2-3, with D possibly matching TRBD2 (7 bases). CDR1 and CDR2 from the germline V gene are SGHTA and FQGNSA. The CDR3 covers 16 residues. V gave up 7 bases and J gave up 4 bases, with 21 bases separating them. As DNA, the CDR3 is TGTGCCAGCACCTCAGTAGGGGGGGCTAGGTCAGATACGCAGTATTTT. It translates to CASTSVGGARSDTQYF.

V gene TRBV5-1 combines with J gene TRBJ2-1; D is perhaps TRBD2 (5 bases). The V end was cut by 0 bases, the J end by 7 bases, with 8 bases between. Germline V gives CDR1 SGHRS, CDR2 YFSETQ. This CDR3 has 13 amino acids. The CDR3 protein is CASSLGTPNEQFF. The CDR3 DNA reads as TGCGCCAGCAGCTTGGGGACTCCAAATGAGCAGTTCTTC.

This clone has a single count. The CDR3 DNA follows: TGTGCCAGCAGTGAATTTAGGGGGTCGGGGGGGCCCACAGATACGCAGTATTTT. Its protein is CASSEFRGSGGPTDTQYF. V usage is TRBV6-1 and J usage is TRBJ2-3, with TRBD2 identical over 8 bases. Unmatched junction bases numbered 12, after V lost 2 bases and J lost 2 bases. The CDR3 sequence is 18 residues long. Looked up from germline, CDR1 is MNHNS and CDR2 is SASEGT.